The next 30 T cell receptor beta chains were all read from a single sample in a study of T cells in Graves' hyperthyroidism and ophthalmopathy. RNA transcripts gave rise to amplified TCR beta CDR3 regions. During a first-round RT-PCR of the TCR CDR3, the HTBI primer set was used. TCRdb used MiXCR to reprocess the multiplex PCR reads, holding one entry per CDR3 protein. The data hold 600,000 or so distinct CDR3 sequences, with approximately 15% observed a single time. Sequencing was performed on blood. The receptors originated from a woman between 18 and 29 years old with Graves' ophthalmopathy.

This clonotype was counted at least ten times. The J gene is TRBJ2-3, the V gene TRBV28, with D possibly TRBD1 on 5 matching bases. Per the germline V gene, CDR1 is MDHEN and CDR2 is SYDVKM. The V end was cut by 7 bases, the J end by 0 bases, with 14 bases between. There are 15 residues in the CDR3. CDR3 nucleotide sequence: TGTGCCAGCAAACTCCCCCAGGGTAGCACAGATACGCAGTATTTT. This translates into CASKLPQGSTDTQYF.

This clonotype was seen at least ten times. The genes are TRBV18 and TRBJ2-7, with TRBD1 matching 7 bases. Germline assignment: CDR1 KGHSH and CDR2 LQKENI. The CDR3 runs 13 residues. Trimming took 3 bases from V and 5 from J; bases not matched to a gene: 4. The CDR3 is CASSPRTGDEQYF. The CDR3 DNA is TGTGCCAGCTCACCCCGCACAGGGGACGAGCAGTACTTC.

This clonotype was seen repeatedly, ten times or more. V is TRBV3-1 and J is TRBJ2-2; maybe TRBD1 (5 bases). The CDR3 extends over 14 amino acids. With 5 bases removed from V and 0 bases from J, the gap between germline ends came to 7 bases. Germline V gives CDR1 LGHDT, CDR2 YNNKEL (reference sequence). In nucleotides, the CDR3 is TGTGCCAGCAGCAAGGGGACGAACACCGGGGAGCTGTTTTTT. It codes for CASSKGTNTGELFF. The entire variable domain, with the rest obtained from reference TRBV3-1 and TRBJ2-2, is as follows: DTAVSQTPKYLVTQMGNDKSIKCEQNLGHDTMYWYKQDSKKFLKIMFSYNNKELIINETVPNRFSPKSPDKAHLNLHINSLELGDSAVYFCASSKGTNTGELFFGEGSRLTVL.

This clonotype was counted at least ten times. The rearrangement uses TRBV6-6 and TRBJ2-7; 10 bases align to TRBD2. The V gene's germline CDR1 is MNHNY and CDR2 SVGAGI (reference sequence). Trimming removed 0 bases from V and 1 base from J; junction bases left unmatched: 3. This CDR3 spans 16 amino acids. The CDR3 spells CASSYSGAGGSYEQYF. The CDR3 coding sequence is TGTGCCAGCAGTTACTCAGGAGCGGGAGGGTCCTACGAGCAGTACTTC.

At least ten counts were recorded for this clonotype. As DNA, the CDR3 is TGTGCCTACAGCGGGAGGGCCCGGGGCGAGCAGTACTTC. The encoded protein is CAYSGRARGEQYF. The chain joins TRBV30 to TRBJ2-7, with TRBD2 identical over 10 bases. V shed 7 bases and J 6 bases; nucleotides not matched to a gene: 9. Germline V gives CDR1 GTSNPN, CDR2 SVGIG (reference sequence). The CDR3 extends over 13 amino acids.

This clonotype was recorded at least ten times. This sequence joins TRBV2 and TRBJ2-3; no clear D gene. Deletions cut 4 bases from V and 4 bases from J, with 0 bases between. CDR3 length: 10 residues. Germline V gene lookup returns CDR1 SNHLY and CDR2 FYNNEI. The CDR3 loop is CASSADTQYF. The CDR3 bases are TGTGCCAGCAGTGCAGATACGCAGTATTTT.

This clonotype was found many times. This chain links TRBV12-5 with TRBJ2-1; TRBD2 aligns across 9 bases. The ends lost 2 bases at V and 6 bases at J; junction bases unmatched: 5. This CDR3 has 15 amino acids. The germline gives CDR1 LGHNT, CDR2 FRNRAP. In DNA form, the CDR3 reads TGTGCTAGTGGTTTGAGCGGGAGGCGGTCCAATGAGCAGTTCTTC. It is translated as CASGLSGRRSNEQFF.

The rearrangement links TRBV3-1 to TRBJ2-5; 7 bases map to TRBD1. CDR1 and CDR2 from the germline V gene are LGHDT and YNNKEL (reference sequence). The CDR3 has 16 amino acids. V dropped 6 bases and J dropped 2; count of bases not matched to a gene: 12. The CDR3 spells CASSLWTGGGQETQYF. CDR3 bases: TGTGCCAGCAGTCTCTGGACAGGAGGAGGTCAAGAGACCCAGTACTTC.

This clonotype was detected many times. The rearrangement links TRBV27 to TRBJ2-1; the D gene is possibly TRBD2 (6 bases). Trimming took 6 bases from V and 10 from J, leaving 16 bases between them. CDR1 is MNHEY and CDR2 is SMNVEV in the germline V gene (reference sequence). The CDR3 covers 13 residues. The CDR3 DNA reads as TGTGCCAGCAGGGAGGGCCACACGTGGGAGCAGTTCTTC. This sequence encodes CASREGHTWEQFF.

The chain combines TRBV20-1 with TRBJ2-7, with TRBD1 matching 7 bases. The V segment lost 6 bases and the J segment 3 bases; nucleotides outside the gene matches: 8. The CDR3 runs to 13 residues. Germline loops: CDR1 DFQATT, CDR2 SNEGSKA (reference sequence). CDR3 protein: CSAPAPGGYEQYF. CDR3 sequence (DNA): TGCAGTGCCCCCGCCCCAGGGGGCTACGAGCAGTACTTC.

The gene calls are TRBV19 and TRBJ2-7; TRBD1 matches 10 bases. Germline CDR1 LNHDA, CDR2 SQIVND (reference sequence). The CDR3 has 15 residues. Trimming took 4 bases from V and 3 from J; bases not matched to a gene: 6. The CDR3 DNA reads TGTGCCAGTAGTACGACGACAGGGGGCCTCTACGAGCAGTACTTC. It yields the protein CASSTTTGGLYEQYF.

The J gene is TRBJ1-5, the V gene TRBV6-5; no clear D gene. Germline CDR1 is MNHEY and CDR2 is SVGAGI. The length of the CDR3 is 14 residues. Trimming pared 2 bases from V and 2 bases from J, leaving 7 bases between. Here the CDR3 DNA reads TGTGCCAGCAGTTACGCGGTTGGCAATCAGCCCCAGCATTTT. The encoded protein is CASSYAVGNQPQHF.

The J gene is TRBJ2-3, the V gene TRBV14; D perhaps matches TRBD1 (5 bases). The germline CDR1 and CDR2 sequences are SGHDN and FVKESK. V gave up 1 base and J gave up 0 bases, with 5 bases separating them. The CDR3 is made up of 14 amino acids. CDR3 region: CASSQGQSTDTQYF. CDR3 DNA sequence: TGTGCCAGCAGCCAAGGACAGAGCACAGATACGCAGTATTTT.

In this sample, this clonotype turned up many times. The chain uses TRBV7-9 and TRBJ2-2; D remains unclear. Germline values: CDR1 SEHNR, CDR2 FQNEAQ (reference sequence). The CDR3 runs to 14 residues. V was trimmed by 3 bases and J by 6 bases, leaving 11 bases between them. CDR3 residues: CASSLAGRPGELFF. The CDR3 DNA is TGTGCCAGCAGCTTGGCTGGACGGCCCGGGGAGCTGTTTTTT.

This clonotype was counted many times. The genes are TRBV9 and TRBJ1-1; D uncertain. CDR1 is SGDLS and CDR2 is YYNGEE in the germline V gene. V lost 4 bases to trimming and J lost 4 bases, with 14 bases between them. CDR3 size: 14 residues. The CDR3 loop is CASSPRGGTTEAFF. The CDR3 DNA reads TGTGCCAGCAGCCCTCGGGGAGGAACCACTGAAGCTTTCTTT.

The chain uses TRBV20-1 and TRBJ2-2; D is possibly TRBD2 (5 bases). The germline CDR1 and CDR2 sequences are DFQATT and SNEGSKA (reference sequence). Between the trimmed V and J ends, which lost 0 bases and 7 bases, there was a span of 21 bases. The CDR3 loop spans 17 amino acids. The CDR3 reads CSARDDGGYDGHGELFF. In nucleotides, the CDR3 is TGCAGTGCTAGAGATGATGGAGGCTACGATGGCCACGGGGAGCTGTTTTTT.

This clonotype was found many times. The CDR3 DNA follows: TGTGCCTGGAGTGTAACGGAGCTGTTTTTT. Its translation: CAWSVTELFF. J is TRBJ2-2 and V is TRBV30; D call uncertain. This CDR3 spans 10 amino acids. The V gene lost 0 bases and the J gene lost 10 bases, with 3 bases spanning the gap. CDR1 and CDR2 (germline): GTSNPN, SVGIG (reference sequence).

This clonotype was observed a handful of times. The CDR3 sequence is CASSYLQGNTEAFF. The CDR3, as DNA: TGTGCCAGCAGTTACTTACAAGGTAACACTGAAGCTTTCTTT. The J gene is TRBJ1-1, the V gene TRBV2; D remains unclear. Trimming pared 5 bases from V and 2 bases from J, leaving 12 bases between. The CDR3 contains 14 residues. Germline V gene data show CDR1 as SNHLY and CDR2 as FYNNEI.

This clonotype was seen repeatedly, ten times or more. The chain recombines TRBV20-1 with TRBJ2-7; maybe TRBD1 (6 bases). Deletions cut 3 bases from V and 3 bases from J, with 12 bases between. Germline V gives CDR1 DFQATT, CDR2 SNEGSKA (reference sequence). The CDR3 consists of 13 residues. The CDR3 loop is CSARSQGDYEQYF. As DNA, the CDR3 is TGCAGTGCTAGGTCACAGGGCGACTACGAGCAGTACTTC.

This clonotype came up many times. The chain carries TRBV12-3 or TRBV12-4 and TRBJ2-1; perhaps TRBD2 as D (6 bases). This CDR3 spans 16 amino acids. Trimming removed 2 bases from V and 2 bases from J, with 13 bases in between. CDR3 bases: TGTGCCAGCAGTTTAACCGGGGACTTTGCCTACAATGAGCAGTTCTTC. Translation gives CASSLTGDFAYNEQFF.

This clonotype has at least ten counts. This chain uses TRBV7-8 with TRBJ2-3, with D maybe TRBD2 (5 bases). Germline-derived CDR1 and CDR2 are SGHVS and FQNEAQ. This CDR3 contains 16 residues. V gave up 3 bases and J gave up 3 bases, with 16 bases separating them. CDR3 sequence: CASSFVRASGTDTQYF. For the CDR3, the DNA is TGTGCCAGCAGCTTCGTGCGGGCCAGTGGAACAGATACGCAGTATTTT.

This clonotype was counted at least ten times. The CDR3 sequence: CASSYSGFFRGAEQYF. CDR3 DNA sequence: TGTGCCAGCAGTTACTCGGGTTTTTTTAGGGGCGCCGAGCAGTACTTC. The chain is built from TRBV6-5 and TRBJ2-7; a possible D gene is TRBD1 (5 bases). There are 16 residues in the CDR3. Germline CDR1 is MNHEY and CDR2 is SVGAGI. Deletions cut 0 bases from V and 6 bases from J, with 18 bases between.

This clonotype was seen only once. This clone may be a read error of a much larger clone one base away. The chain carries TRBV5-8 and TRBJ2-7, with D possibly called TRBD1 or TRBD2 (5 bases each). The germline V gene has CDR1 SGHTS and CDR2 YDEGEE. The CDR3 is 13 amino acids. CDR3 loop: CASSPRADYGQYF. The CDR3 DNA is TGTGCCAGCAGTCCCAGGGCAGACTACGGGCAGTACTTC.

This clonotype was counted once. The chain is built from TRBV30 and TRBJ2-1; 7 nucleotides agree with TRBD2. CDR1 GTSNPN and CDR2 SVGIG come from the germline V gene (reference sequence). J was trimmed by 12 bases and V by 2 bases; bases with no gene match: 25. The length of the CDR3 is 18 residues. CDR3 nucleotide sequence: TGTGCCTGGAGTTTTACGGGAGAGGGTCCTACAATGGGGAGGGGGCAGTTCTTC. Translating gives CAWSFTGEGPTMGRGQFF.

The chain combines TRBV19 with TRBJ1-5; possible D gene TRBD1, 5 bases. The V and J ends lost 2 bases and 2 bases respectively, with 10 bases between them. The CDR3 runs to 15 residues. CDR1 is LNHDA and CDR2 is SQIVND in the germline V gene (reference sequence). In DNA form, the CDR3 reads TGTGCCAGTAGTATAATATTAGGGGGCAATCAGCCCCAGCATTTT. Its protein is CASSIILGGNQPQHF.

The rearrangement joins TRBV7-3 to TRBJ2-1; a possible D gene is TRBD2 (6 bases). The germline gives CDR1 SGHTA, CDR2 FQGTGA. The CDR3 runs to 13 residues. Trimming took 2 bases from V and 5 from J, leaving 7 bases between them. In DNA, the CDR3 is TGTGCCAGCAGCTTAGGGGAGGACAATGAGCAGTTCTTC. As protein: CASSLGEDNEQFF.

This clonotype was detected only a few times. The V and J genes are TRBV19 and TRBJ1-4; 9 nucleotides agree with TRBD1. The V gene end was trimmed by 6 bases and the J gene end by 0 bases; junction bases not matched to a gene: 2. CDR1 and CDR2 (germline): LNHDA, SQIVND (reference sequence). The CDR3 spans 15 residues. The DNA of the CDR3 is TGTGCCAGTAGGGGACAGGGTACAACTAATGAAAAACTGTTTTTT. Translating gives CASRGQGTTNEKLFF.

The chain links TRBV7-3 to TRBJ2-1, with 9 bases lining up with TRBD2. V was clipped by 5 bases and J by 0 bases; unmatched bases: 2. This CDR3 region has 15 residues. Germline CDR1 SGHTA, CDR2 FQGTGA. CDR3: CASSASGNSYNEQFF. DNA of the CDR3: TGTGCCAGCAGCGCTAGCGGGAACTCCTACAATGAGCAGTTCTTC.

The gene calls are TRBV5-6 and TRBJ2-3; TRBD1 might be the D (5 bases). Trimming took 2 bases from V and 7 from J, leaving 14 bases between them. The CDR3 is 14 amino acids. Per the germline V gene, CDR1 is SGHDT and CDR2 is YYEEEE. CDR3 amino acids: CASSLEAAGNTQYF. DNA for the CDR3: TGTGCCAGCAGCTTAGAGGCGGCAGGGAATACGCAGTATTTT.

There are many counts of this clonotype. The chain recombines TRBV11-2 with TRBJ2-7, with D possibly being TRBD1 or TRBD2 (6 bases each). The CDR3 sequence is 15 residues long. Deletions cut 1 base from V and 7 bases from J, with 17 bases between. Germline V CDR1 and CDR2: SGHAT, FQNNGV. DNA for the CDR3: TGTGCCAGCAGCTTAGTCCGGGGGCAGGGTATAGAGCAGTACTTC. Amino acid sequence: CASSLVRGQGIEQYF.